This T cell receptor beta chain was identified in a study of shared clonotypes between healthy human individuals. The study, taken as a whole, reports: Across several donors, naive CD4 shared roughly 5%, naive CD8 more than 3%, memory CD4 approximately 2.5%, memory CD8 under 0.5%.

Measured with immunoSEQ multiplex PCR; TCRdb has only the in-frame clones, and not every one. The sample yields under 1,100,000 clones, around 76% seen once. About this clone: What it binds is not known.

Germline CDR1 is LNHDA and CDR2 is SQIVND (reference sequence). The CDR3 runs 15 residues. The J segment lost 4 bases and the V segment lost 6 bases, leaving 6 bases of the junction unmatched. The chain is built from TRBV19 and TRBJ2-2, with TRBD1 matching 9 bases. The sequenced sample was memory CD4+ T cells sorted from blood. Subset defined: CD45RA-negative fraction. This clonotype originated in a man between 18 and 29 years old in good health. CDR3 bases: TGTGCCAGTAGAATCGGACAGGGGTCCACCGGGGAGCTGTTTTTT. Residues: CASRIGQGSTGELFF.